This TCR beta chain was documented in a study of blood T cell repertoires in COVID-19. Germline V lookup: CDR1 MNHNS, CDR2 SASEGT. The ends were cut back, 2 bases at V and 6 bases at J, with 19 bases in the middle. The CDR3 has 17 amino acids. In the authors' methods: From reference gene primer amplification, estimates of nucleated cell counts were derived. Repertoires were generated with immunoSEQ multiplex PCR, while TCRdb's copy carries only in-frame clones and drops some. That table furnishes V, J and clone size, whereas the DNA furnished D and trimming. The profile shows about 410,000 clones, 86% of them singletons.

The TCR was taken from a young woman with active or convalescent COVID-19. What was sequenced was peripheral blood. The chain joins TRBV6-1 to TRBJ2-2, with a possible D match to TRBD1 (6 bases). This CDR3 is CASSEWTTGYFPGELFF. The CDR3 bases are TGTGCCAGCAGTGAATGGACCACAGGGTATTTCCCCGGGGAGCTGTTTTTT.